These 23 T cell receptor beta chains originate from one sample sequenced in a study of T cell responses to AZD1222 COVID-19 vaccine. Some clones are missing from TCRdb's copy, which holds only in-frame ones; the method was immunoSEQ multiplex PCR. Of about 54,000 clones detected, around 92% appear once; the ten largest clones hold roughly 15%. This specimen was peripheral blood, taken 28 days after the second AZD1222 dose. All receptors derive from an adult who received the AZD1222 COVID-19 vaccine.

CDR3: CAIEPTAGELFF. As DNA, the CDR3 is TGTGCCATCGAACCCACGGCCGGGGAGCTGTTTTTT. The rearrangement uses TRBV10-3 and TRBJ2-2; no firm D call. The CDR3 has 12 amino acids. The V gene lost 8 bases and the J gene lost 6 bases, with 10 bases spanning the gap. CDR1 is ENHRY, CDR2 SYGVKD, per germline.

Written as DNA, the CDR3 is TGCGCCAGCAGGGGGTCGGAAGGGGCGAGCACTGAAGCTTTCTTT. It translates to CASRGSEGASTEAFF. The V gene is TRBV10-2, the J gene TRBJ1-1; a weak D match, TRBD1 (5 bases). Between the trimmed V and J ends, which lost 6 bases and 4 bases, there was a span of 18 bases. From germline, CDR1 is WSHSY and CDR2 SAAADI. The CDR3 consists of 15 residues.

The genes are TRBV2 and TRBJ2-3; 16 bases fit TRBD2. This CDR3 contains 17 residues. Trimming at V came to 8 bases and at J to 2 bases, leaving 7 bases not matched to a gene. The germline V gene encodes CDR1 SNHLY and CDR2 FYNNEI. Written as DNA, the CDR3 is TGTGCCAGCGAGGGACTAGCGGGAGGGAAAATCACAGATACGCAGTATTTT. This sequence encodes CASEGLAGGKITDTQYF.

Within the sample, this clone is medium-sized. The chain combines TRBV11-2 with TRBJ1-4; no clear D gene. This CDR3 comprises 15 residues. Trimming took off 5 bases at V and 0 bases at J, with 10 bases between the two ends. The germline V gene encodes CDR1 SGHAT and CDR2 FQNNGV. This chain's CDR3 is CASSAQGTTNEKLFF. The CDR3 region has the DNA TGTGCCAGCAGCGCCCAAGGCACAACTAATGAAAAACTGTTTTTT.

The chain recombines TRBV6-2 or TRBV6-3 with TRBJ1-5; D not certain. Deletions cut 2 bases from V and 0 bases from J, with 8 bases between. In germline, CDR1 is MNHEY, CDR2 SVGEGT. There are 15 residues in the CDR3. This CDR3 reads CASSYGGPSNQPQHF. CDR3 DNA: TGTGCCAGCAGTTACGGAGGACCTAGCAATCAGCCCCAGCATTTT.

This clone was counted a few times. The chain joins TRBV4-1 to TRBJ1-1; the D is unclear. The CDR3 totals 13 residues. V was pared by 1 base and J by 3 bases, with 6 bases between. CDR1 MGHRA and CDR2 YSYEKL come from the germline V gene. The CDR3 DNA reads TGCGCCAGCAGCCAAGTTGAGGACACTGAAGCTTTCTTT. Translation gives CASSQVEDTEAFF.

The V call is TRBV20-1, the J call TRBJ1-5; 7 bases agree with TRBD1. CDR1 and CDR2 (germline): DFQATT, SNEGSKA (reference sequence). With 3 bases clipped from V and 11 bases from J, the junction kept 10 bases outside the gene matches. The CDR3 length is 13 residues. The CDR3 sequence: CSASSRGLGTQHF. The CDR3 nucleotides read TGCAGTGCTAGTTCTAGGGGGCTAGGGACCCAGCATTTT.

The chain is built from TRBV5-1 and TRBJ2-3, with D unresolved. The germline gives CDR1 SGHRS, CDR2 YFSETQ. V was clipped by 5 bases and J by 2 bases, with 6 bases between them. This CDR3 region has 12 residues. CDR3 DNA sequence: TGCGCCAGCAGGATACACACAGATACGCAGTATTTT. Translated, it gives CASRIHTDTQYF.

J is TRBJ2-7 and V is TRBV7-2, with D maybe TRBD2 (6 bases). The CDR3 runs 16 residues. Trimming stripped 4 bases from V and 2 bases from J, with 18 bases between. Germline CDR1 SGHTA, CDR2 FQGNSA. The CDR3 reads CASSSRPGLGPYEQYF. The CDR3 nucleotides are TGTGCCAGCAGCTCGCGGCCGGGACTGGGGCCCTACGAGCAGTACTTC. Based on the CDR3 plus reference TRBV7-2 and TRBJ2-7, the full variable domain is GAGVSQSPSNKVTEKGKDVELRCDPISGHTALYWYRQSLGQGLEFLIYFQGNSAPDKSGLPSDRFSAERTGGSVSTLTIQRTQQEDSAVYLCASSSRPGLGPYEQYFGPGTRLTVT.

The chain is built from TRBV7-9 and TRBJ1-2; perhaps TRBD1 as D (6 bases). Between the trimmed V and J ends, which lost 1 base and 6 bases, there was a span of 12 bases. The CDR3 is made up of 14 amino acids. Germline CDR1 and CDR2: SEHNR and FQNEAQ (reference sequence). The CDR3 DNA reads TGTGCCAGCAGCTTAGAGGCGGGGGCGCATGGCTACACCTTC. Translating it yields CASSLEAGAHGYTF.

The chain employs TRBV6-2 or TRBV6-3 and TRBJ2-2; 8 positions match TRBD2. The germline V gene has CDR1 MNHEY and CDR2 SVGEGT. The CDR3 extends over 16 amino acids. Germline trimming cut 2 bases from V and 4 bases from J; bases unmatched to any gene: 6. The CDR3 DNA is TGTGCCAGCAGTTACCGGCGGACTAGCAGCACCGGGGAGCTGTTTTTT. Protein sequence: CASSYRRTSSTGELFF.

The V call is TRBV30, the J call TRBJ1-6; D unresolved. Trimming took off 0 bases at V and 6 bases at J, with 12 bases between the two ends. CDR1 and CDR2 (germline): GTSNPN, SVGIG (reference sequence). This CDR3 comprises 15 residues. The CDR3 coding sequence is TGTGCCTGGAGTGTAATGGAGGGTTTTAATTCACCCCTCCACTTT. Its translation: CAWSVMEGFNSPLHF.

The rearrangement joins TRBV18 to TRBJ2-1; 7 bases agree with TRBD2. The CDR3 totals 16 residues. Germline V gene data show CDR1 as KGHSH and CDR2 as LQKENI. The V gene end was trimmed by 1 base and the J gene end by 3 bases; junction bases not matched to a gene: 6. The CDR3 bases are TGTGCCAGCTCACCACAGGCTAGCGGATACTACAATGAGCAGTTCTTC. As protein: CASSPQASGYYNEQFF.

About this clone: The sample carries other DNA sequences with the same CDR3. The chain uses TRBV5-4 and TRBJ1-4; 7 nucleotides agree with TRBD1. The CDR3 runs to 16 residues. From germline, CDR1 is SGHNT and CDR2 YYREEE (reference sequence). The trim removed 1 base at V and 0 bases at J, leaving 3 bases unmatched. The CDR3 here is CASSLTGDATNEKLFF. DNA of the CDR3: TGTGCCAGCAGCTTGACAGGGGATGCAACTAATGAAAAACTGTTTTTT.

This chain joins TRBV4-2 and TRBJ2-1; D not certain. This CDR3 comprises 15 residues. The V end lost 0 bases, the J end lost 12 bases, and 18 bases lay between the germline ends. Germline V gene sequence: CDR1 LGHNA, CDR2 YNFKEQ. CDR3 sequence: CASSQDGQPPKRQFF. Here the CDR3 DNA reads TGTGCCAGCAGCCAAGACGGGCAGCCCCCCAAGAGGCAGTTCTTC.

The genes are TRBV2 and TRBJ1-5; no definite D call. Trimming stripped 4 bases from V and 11 bases from J, with 9 bases between. Germline V gene data show CDR1 as SNHLY and CDR2 as FYNNEI. The CDR3 length is 11 residues. Here the CDR3 DNA reads TGTGCCAGCAGTGGAGGGCAGACCCAGCATTTT. It is translated as CASSGGQTQHF.

The chain employs TRBV5-1 and TRBJ2-3, with TRBD1 as a possible D gene (5 bases). Trimming removed 0 bases at V and 6 bases at J, with 5 bases between. The CDR3 is made up of 12 amino acids. The germline CDR1 and CDR2 sequences are SGHRS and YFSETQ. CDR3 amino acids: CASSLEGDTQYF. CDR3 DNA: TGCGCCAGCAGCTTGGAGGGGGATACGCAGTATTTT. Variable domain in full (rest from reference TRBV5-1 and TRBJ2-3): KAGVTQTPRYLIKTRGQQVTLSCSPISGHRSVSWYQQTPGQGLQFLFEYFSETQRNKGNFPGRFSGRQFSNSRSEMNVSTLELGDSALYLCASSLEGDTQYFGPGTRLTVL.

This chain uses TRBV19 with TRBJ2-5; the match to TRBD2 covers 11 bases. CDR3 length: 16 residues. The V segment lost 3 bases and the J segment 3 bases; nucleotides outside the gene matches: 6. The germline V gene encodes CDR1 LNHDA and CDR2 SQIVND (reference sequence). Written as DNA, the CDR3 is TGTGCCAGTAGTATCTTAGCGGGAGGGTCAAAAGAGACCCAGTACTTC. Protein product: CASSILAGGSKETQYF.

The chain recombines TRBV28 with TRBJ1-1; the match to TRBD1 covers 8 bases. The CDR3 runs to 17 residues. J gave up 5 bases and V 4 bases, and 15 bases lay outside the gene matches. The germline CDR1 and CDR2 sequences are MDHEN and SYDVKM. The CDR3 DNA sequence: TGTGCCAGCAGTTCCCTAGATAGAGAGACAGGGGTAACTGAAGCTTTCTTT. Its translation is CASSSLDRETGVTEAFF.

V and J are TRBV12-5 and TRBJ1-5; D unclear. Trimming shortened V by 0 bases and J by 0 bases, and 18 bases separated the two germline ends. The length of the CDR3 is 19 residues. In germline, CDR1 is LGHNT, CDR2 FRNRAP. The CDR3 here is CASGLVRDDYSDSNQPQHF. The CDR3 DNA follows: TGTGCTAGTGGTTTGGTACGAGACGACTACTCGGATAGCAATCAGCCCCAGCATTTT.

In this sample, this clone turned up once. This rearrangement joins TRBV6-1 to TRBJ2-7; D is possibly TRBD2 (6 bases). V was pared by 0 bases and J by 0 bases, with 9 bases between. Germline CDR1 reads MNHNS; CDR2 reads SASEGT. The CDR3 sequence is 15 residues long. The CDR3 region has the DNA TGTGCCAGCAGTGAAGCGCCGGGAGTCTCCTACGAGCAGTACTTC. Translating gives CASSEAPGVSYEQYF.

The rearrangement links TRBV13 to TRBJ1-2; D is unresolved. The CDR3 is made up of 13 amino acids. Germline V lookup: CDR1 PRHDT, CDR2 FYEKMQ (reference sequence). V was cut by 1 base and J by 5 bases, with 8 bases left in between. As DNA, the CDR3 is TGTGCCAGCAGCTTAGTTCAGACATATGGCTACACCTTC. It is translated as CASSLVQTYGYTF. The full variable domain, completed using reference TRBV13 and TRBJ1-2, is AAGVIQSPRHLIKEKRETATLKCYPIPRHDTVYWYQQGPGQDPQFLISFYEKMQSDKGSIPDRFSAQQFSDYHSELNMSSLELGDSALYFCASSLVQTYGYTFGSGTRLTVV.

The genes are TRBV3-1 (or the pseudogene TRBV3-2) and TRBJ2-1; D might be TRBD1 (6 bases). Germline V gene sequence: CDR1 LGHDT, CDR2 YNNKEL (reference sequence). This CDR3 region has 16 residues. V was trimmed by 4 bases and J by 4 bases, leaving 17 bases between them. The DNA for the CDR3 is TGTGCCAGCAGCCGATCCGGACAGCTCAAGTACAATGAGCAGTTCTTC. As protein: CASSRSGQLKYNEQFF.